This T cell receptor beta chain emerged from a study of regulatory T cells in long-lasting Graves disease. This clonotype was seen a few times. What it recognizes is unknown. According to the study, TCR beta libraries were built with iRepertoire HTBI primers and CDR3-region Arm-PCR. TCRdb re-derived calls from the multiplex PCR reads in MiXCR, one entry per CDR3 protein. This table holds about 660,000 distinct CDR3 sequences, 30% found once. Study observations and caveats: Favored usage of TRBV28, TRBJ1-2 and TRBJ2-5 was recorded in persistent disease.

Time point of the sample: persistent/refractory GD, antithyroid drugs over 5 years with positive TRAb. The authors made the TCR library using RNA they extracted from PBMCs. American Thyroid Association guidelines served as the basis for diagnosing Graves' disease. Trimming took off 2 bases at V and 13 bases at J, with 15 bases between the two ends. This CDR3 has 13 residues. The germline V gene encodes CDR1 MNHEY and CDR2 SMNVEV (reference sequence). This clonotype was sampled from a female donor with Graves disease. The sequenced sample was peripheral blood mononuclear cells (PBMCs), obtained when the disease was refractory, from a patient treated with antithyroid drugs. The chain uses TRBV27 and TRBJ1-5, with unresolved D. CDR3 coding DNA: TGTGCCAGCAGTTTAGACAACGGAGCAAATCAGCATTTT. This codes for CASSLDNGANQHF.